This entry concerns a single TCR beta chain. Its target is unknown. The CDR3 is made up of 13 amino acids. Between the trimmed V and J ends, which lost 0 bases and 13 bases, there was a span of 15 bases. From germline, CDR1 is LGHNA and CDR2 YSLEER. Sequencing used cDNA as its template, made by extracting RNA and reverse transcribing it. TCRdb's table, derived via immunoSEQ multiplex PCR, lists solely in-frame clones and lacks some. The sample contains fewer than 100,000 clones, just over 70% of which appear only once. The treatment: oral pan-JAK inhibitor, 5-10 mg twice daily. This specimen belongs to a study of CD8+ T cells in alopecia areata. Study findings and constraints: Higher clonality than in normal scalp was seen in lesional scalp, especially alopecia totalis/universalis.

The gene calls are TRBV4-3 and TRBJ1-2, with D perhaps matching TRBD1 (6 bases). This TCR was recovered from a human donor with alopecia areata. Sequences were derived from CD8+ T cells sorted from blood, sampled at approximately week 45, from a patient treated with tofacitinib. The CDR3 protein is CASSQDVGGGLTF. The DNA for the CDR3 is TGCGCCAGCAGCCAAGATGTAGGCGGGGGGCTCACCTTC.